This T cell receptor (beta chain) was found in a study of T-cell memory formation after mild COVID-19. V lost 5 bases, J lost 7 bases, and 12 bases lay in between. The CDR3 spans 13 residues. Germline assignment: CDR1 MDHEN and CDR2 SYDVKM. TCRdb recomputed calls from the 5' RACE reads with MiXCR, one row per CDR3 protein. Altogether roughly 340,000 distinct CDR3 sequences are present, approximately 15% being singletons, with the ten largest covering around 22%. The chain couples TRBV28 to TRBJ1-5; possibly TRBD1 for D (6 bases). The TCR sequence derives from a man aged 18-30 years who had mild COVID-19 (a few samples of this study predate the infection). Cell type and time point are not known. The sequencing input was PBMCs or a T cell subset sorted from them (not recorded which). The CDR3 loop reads CASSTGAGQPQHF. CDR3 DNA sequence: TGTGCCAGCAGTACGGGGGCTGGACAGCCCCAGCATTTT.